Sequencing of this TCR beta chain was carried out in a study of long-term antiretroviral therapy in people with HIV. This clone was counted only a few times. Its antigen is not known. The germline gives CDR1 SNHLY, CDR2 FYNNEI. The germline V and J ends were trimmed by 3 bases and 7 bases, with 16 bases remaining between them. The CDR3 contains 15 residues. The assay used was immunoSEQ (version v3.0), run at survey level. Repertoires were generated with immunoSEQ multiplex PCR, while TCRdb's copy carries only in-frame clones and drops some. The sample includes around 16,000 clones, 78% seen only once; the top ten take roughly 12%. At least two post-ART and at least one pre-ART PBMC sample were available for each donor. Study findings and constraints: Pre-ART clonal expansion yielded clones that dominated the repertoire at all time points. In the period from about 2003 to 2017, blood was collected, possibly under older ART regimens.

This receptor was obtained from a woman between 40 and 55 years old with HIV. V gene TRBV2 combines with J gene TRBJ2-1; weak D call: TRBD2 (6 bases). Material: unsorted PBMCs, obtained about 3.3 years after starting antiretroviral therapy. CDR3 amino acids: CASSEEGTPGNEQFF. The DNA of the CDR3 is TGTGCCAGCAGTGAGGAGGGGACCCCTGGAAATGAGCAGTTCTTC.